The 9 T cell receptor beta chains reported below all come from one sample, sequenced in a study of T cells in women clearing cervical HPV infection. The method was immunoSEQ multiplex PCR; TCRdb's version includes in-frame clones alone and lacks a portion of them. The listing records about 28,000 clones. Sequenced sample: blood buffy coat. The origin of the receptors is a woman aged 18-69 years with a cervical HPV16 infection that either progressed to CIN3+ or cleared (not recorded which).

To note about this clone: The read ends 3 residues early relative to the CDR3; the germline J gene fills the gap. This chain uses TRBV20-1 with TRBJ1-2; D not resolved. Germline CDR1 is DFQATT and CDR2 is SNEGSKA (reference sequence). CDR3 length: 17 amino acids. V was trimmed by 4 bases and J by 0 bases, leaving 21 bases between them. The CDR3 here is CSAIRVSARPTNYGYTF. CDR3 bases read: TGCAGTGCTATAAGGGTGTCCGCCCGCCCAACTAACTATGGC.

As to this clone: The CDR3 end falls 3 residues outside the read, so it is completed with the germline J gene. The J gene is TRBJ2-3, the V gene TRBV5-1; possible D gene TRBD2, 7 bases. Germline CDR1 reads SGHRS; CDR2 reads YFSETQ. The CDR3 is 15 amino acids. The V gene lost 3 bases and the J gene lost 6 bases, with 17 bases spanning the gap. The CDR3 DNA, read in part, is TGCGCCAGCAGCTGGTTAGCAGGGGAGGGGGATACG. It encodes CASSWLAGEGDT. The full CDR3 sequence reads CASSWLAGEGDTQYF.

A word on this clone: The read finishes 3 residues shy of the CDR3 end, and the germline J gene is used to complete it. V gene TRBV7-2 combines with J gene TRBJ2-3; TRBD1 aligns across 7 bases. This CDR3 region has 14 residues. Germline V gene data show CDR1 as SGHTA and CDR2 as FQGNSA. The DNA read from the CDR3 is TGTGCCAGCAGTCAGGGGACAGAACAAGAGACG. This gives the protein CASSQGTEQET. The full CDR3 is CASSQGTEQETQYF.

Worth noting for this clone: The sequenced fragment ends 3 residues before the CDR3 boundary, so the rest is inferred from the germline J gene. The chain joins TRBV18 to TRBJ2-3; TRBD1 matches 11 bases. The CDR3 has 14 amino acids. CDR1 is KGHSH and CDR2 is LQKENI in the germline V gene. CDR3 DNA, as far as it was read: TGTGCCAGTCTTGGGACAGGGGGAAGAGAGACG. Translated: CASLGTGGRET. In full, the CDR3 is CASLGTGGRETQYF.

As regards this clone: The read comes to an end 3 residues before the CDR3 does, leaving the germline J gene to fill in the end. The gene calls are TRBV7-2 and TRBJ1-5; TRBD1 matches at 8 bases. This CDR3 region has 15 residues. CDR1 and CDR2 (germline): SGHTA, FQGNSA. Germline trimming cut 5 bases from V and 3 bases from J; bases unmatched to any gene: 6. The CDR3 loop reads CASSPGQGHNQPQHF. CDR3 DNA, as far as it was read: TGTGCCAGCAGCCCAGGACAGGGTCACAATCAGCCC.

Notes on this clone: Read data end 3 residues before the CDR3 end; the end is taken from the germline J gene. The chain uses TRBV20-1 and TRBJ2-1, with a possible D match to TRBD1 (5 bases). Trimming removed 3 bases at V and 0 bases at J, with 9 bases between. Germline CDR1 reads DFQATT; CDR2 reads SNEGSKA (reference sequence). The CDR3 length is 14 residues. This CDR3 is CSASLRGSYNEQFF. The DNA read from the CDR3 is TGCAGTGCTAGTCTTAGGGGCTCCTACAATGAG.

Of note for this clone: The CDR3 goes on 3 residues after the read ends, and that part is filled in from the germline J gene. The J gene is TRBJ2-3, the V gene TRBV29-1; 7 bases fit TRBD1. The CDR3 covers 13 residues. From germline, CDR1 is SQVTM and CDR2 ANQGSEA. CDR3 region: CSVAGTANQPQYF. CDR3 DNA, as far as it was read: TGCAGCGTTGCTGGGACAGCTAATCAGCCG.

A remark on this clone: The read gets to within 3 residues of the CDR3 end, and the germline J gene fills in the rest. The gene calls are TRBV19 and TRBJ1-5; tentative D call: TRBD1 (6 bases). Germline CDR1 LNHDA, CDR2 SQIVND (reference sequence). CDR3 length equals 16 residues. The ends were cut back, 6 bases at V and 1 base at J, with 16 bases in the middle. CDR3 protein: CASRDRWGYSNQPQHF. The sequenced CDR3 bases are TGTGCCAGTAGAGACAGGTGGGGGTACAGCAATCAGCCC.

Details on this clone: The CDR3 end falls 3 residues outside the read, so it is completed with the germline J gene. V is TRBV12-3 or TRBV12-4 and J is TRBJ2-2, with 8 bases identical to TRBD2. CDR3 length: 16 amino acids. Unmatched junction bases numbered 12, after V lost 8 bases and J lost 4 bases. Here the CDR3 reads CASPLHQRGSTGELFF. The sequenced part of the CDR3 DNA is TGTGCCAGCCCCCTGCACCAGCGGGGGAGCACCGGGGAG.